This TCR beta chain was captured in a study of blood T cell repertoires in COVID-19. There are 14 residues in the CDR3. CDR1 and CDR2 from the germline V gene are SGHRS and YFSETQ. V was trimmed by 1 base and J by 2 bases, leaving 7 bases between them. This clone appeared a single time. Using immunoSEQ multiplex PCR, the repertoire was profiled, and TCRdb retains in-frame clones only, with some absent. Seen here are 200,000 or so clones, 85% to 90% observed once, and the top ten hold roughly 4.2%. The sequence came from a man aged 45 to 65 with acute or convalescent COVID-19. The V call is TRBV5-1, the J call TRBJ2-1, with D hard to call. Source material: peripheral blood. The CDR3 DNA reads as TGCGCCAGCAGCTTGTTGGAGACCTACAATGAGCAGTTCTTC. Protein: CASSLLETYNEQFF.